This entry is about one T cell receptor beta chain. Its antigen is not known. Relative to the germline gene, one junction end is altered; a read error may explain this. Sequencing of cultured CD4+ T cell DNA used the Oncomine TCR Beta short-read assay. It was cultured CD4+ T cells from which genomic DNA was extracted. TCRdb re-called the PCR reads with MiXCR, one entry per CDR3 protein. The sample consists of 9,500 to 15,000 distinct CDR3 sequences, about 19% of them appearing once. Germline values: CDR1 MGHDK, CDR2 SYGVNS. The CDR3 extends over 17 amino acids. These data originate in a study of vaccination and CD4 T cells after COVID-19. Study context: The convalescents, six males and four females, included two who were Hispanic.

Treatment of the sample: 10-day PBMC culture with coronavirus spike peptide pools or control peptides (ViraFEST assay). This rearrangement joins TRBV25-1 to TRBJ2-6; TRBD1 matches 9 bases. The sample in question was CD4+ T cells from blood, cultured in vitro, obtained before SARS-CoV-2 vaccination. The receptor's source is a human donor who received a COVID-19 vaccine. The CDR3 sequence is CASSFGQGLSGANVLAF. The CDR3 DNA sequence: TGTGCCAGCAGTTTCGGACAGGGGCTCTCTGGGGCCAACGTCCTGGCTTTC.